The rows below give T cell receptor beta chains drawn from one sample of a study of blood T cell repertoires in COVID-19. The method was immunoSEQ multiplex PCR; TCRdb's version includes in-frame clones alone and lacks a portion of them. The sample lists about 77,000 clones; 90% were seen once. What was sequenced was peripheral blood. The receptor set was obtained from a woman aged 80 or older with active or convalescent COVID-19. Each CDR3 is given with its conserved first and last residue. Each record gives: CDR3 protein, CDR3 DNA, clone size, V gene, D gene, J gene. A D gene is named only where the DNA matches it firmly. The size field is filled for only some rows; it gives once, few, many or a size class.

CDR3: CASSQDSSGYEQYF; DNA: TGCGCCAGCAGCCAAGATTCTAGCGGATACGAGCAGTACTTC; size: -; V: TRBV4-3; D: TRBD2; J: TRBJ2-7
CDR3: CASSQGDRVAGNTIYF; DNA: TGTGCCAGCAGCCAGGGGGACAGGGTAGCTGGAAACACCATATATTTT; size: -; V: TRBV3-1/TRBV3-2; D: TRBD1; J: TRBJ1-3
CDR3: CASSLSGGGIYEQYF; DNA: TGTGCCAGCAGTTTATCGGGCGGGGGGATTTACGAGCAGTACTTC; size: -; V: TRBV28; D: TRBD2; J: TRBJ2-7
CDR3: CASRDLYREGYTF; DNA: TGTGCCAGCAGAGACTTATACAGGGAGGGCTACACCTTC; size: -; V: TRBV6-5; D: -; J: TRBJ1-2
CDR3: CASSRIVGNEQFF; DNA: TGTGCCAGCAGTAGAATCGTCGGTAATGAGCAGTTCTTC; size: -; V: TRBV6-2/TRBV6-3; D: -; J: TRBJ2-1
CDR3: CASSHRPSGTLDTQYF; DNA: TGTGCCAGCAGTCACAGGCCTAGCGGGACTCTCGATACGCAGTATTTT; size: -; V: TRBV6-2/TRBV6-3; D: TRBD2; J: TRBJ2-3
CDR3: CASTKVDRSSYEQYF; DNA: TGTGCCAGCACCAAAGTGGACAGGAGTTCCTACGAGCAGTACTTC; size: -; V: TRBV28; D: TRBD1; J: TRBJ2-7
CDR3: CASSPRRVPCGGTYEQYF; DNA: TGTGCCAGCAGCCCACGAAGGGTCCCCTGCGGGGGTACCTACGAGCAGTACTTC; size: -; V: TRBV3-1/TRBV3-2; D: TRBD2; J: TRBJ2-7
CDR3: CASSPRDSRVEQYF; DNA: TGTGCCAGCAGCCCCCGTGACAGCCGGGTCGAGCAGTACTTC; size: -; V: TRBV6-5; D: -; J: TRBJ2-7
CDR3: CASQQRGANYGYTF; DNA: TGTGCCAGTCAGCAGCGGGGAGCTAACTATGGCTACACCTTC; size: -; V: TRBV11-2; D: -; J: TRBJ1-2
CDR3: CASGDRVAEKLFF; DNA: TGTGCCAGCGGAGACAGGGTTGCTGAAAAACTGTTTTTT; size: -; V: TRBV12-3/TRBV12-4; D: TRBD1; J: TRBJ1-4
CDR3: CASEGQGSVRPQHF; DNA: TGTGCCAGCGAAGGACAGGGCTCGGTTCGGCCCCAGCATTTT; size: -; V: TRBV6-5; D: TRBD1; J: TRBJ1-5
CDR3: CASSQPRDRGNIQYF; DNA: TGCGCCAGCAGCCAGCCCCGGGACAGGGGAAACATTCAGTACTTC; size: -; V: TRBV4-1; D: TRBD1; J: TRBJ2-4
CDR3: CASSLGTAQSSGNTIYF; DNA: TGCGCCAGCAGCTTAGGGACAGCACAAAGCTCTGGAAACACCATATATTTT; size: -; V: TRBV5-1; D: TRBD1; J: TRBJ1-3
CDR3: CASGLVVGQALGYGYTF; DNA: TGTGCTAGTGGTTTGGTCGTTGGACAGGCCCTTGGCTATGGCTACACCTTC; size: -; V: TRBV12-5; D: TRBD1; J: TRBJ1-2
CDR3: CAIQGSSYNSPLHF; DNA: TGTGCCATCCAGGGGAGCTCCTATAATTCACCCCTCCACTTT; size: -; V: TRBV25-1; D: -; J: TRBJ1-6
CDR3: CASSSPGTFQFF; DNA: TGTGCCAGCAGCTCTCCCGGGACTTTCCAGTTCTTC; size: -; V: TRBV11-2; D: -; J: TRBJ2-1
CDR3: CASSQRGGVLQGEQYF; DNA: TGCGCCAGCAGCCAAAGAGGAGGGGTTTTGCAAGGGGAGCAGTACTTC; size: -; V: TRBV4-1; D: -; J: TRBJ2-7
CDR3: CASSESRDRSNQPQHF; DNA: TGTGCCAGCAGTGAATCCCGGGACAGAAGCAATCAGCCCCAGCATTTT; size: -; V: TRBV6-1; D: TRBD1; J: TRBJ1-5
CDR3: CASTLRTEYTDTQYF; DNA: TGTGCCAGCACCTTAAGGACAGAGTACACAGATACGCAGTATTTT; size: -; V: TRBV7-6; D: -; J: TRBJ2-3
CDR3: CASSPQWRPRRTEAFF; DNA: TGCGCCAGCAGTCCCCAATGGAGGCCAAGGAGGACTGAAGCTTTCTTT; size: -; V: TRBV23-1; D: -; J: TRBJ1-1
CDR3: CASSPSRLNTEAFF; DNA: TGTGCCAGCAGTCCGAGCAGGCTGAACACTGAAGCTTTCTTT; size: -; V: TRBV28; D: -; J: TRBJ1-1
CDR3: CASSFRGATDTQYF; DNA: TGTGCCAGCAGCTTCCGGGGGGCTACAGATACGCAGTATTTT; size: -; V: TRBV7-2; D: -; J: TRBJ2-3
CDR3: CASSLGGSATEAFF; DNA: TGTGCCAGCAGCTTGGGGGGGTCGGCCACTGAAGCTTTCTTT; size: -; V: TRBV11-3; D: -; J: TRBJ1-1
CDR3: CASSLDRRGEPPSTDTQYF; DNA: TGTGCCAGCAGCTTAGATCGCAGGGGGGAACCCCCTAGCACAGATACGCAGTATTTT; size: -; V: TRBV7-9; D: -; J: TRBJ2-3
CDR3: CASSSDRGHTEAFF; DNA: TGTGCCAGTAGTTCCGACAGGGGTCACACTGAAGCTTTCTTT; size: -; V: TRBV19; D: TRBD1; J: TRBJ1-1
CDR3: CASTVGQANYGYTF; DNA: TGTGCCAGCACCGTGGGACAGGCTAACTATGGCTACACCTTC; size: once; V: TRBV16; D: TRBD1; J: TRBJ1-2
CDR3: CSVGDTSGELFF; DNA: TGCAGCGTTGGGGACACGTCCGGGGAGCTGTTTTTT; size: -; V: TRBV29-1; D: -; J: TRBJ2-2
CDR3: CASSYAGTGGLHEQYF; DNA: TGTGCCAGCAGTTACGCCGGGACAGGGGGGCTCCACGAGCAGTACTTC; size: -; V: TRBV6-5; D: TRBD1; J: TRBJ2-7
CDR3: CASSQIRGLADTQYF; DNA: TGTGCCAGCAGCCAAATCAGGGGGCTTGCAGATACGCAGTATTTT; size: once; V: TRBV3-1/TRBV3-2; D: TRBD1; J: TRBJ2-3
CDR3: CASAKPGTGATYEQYF; DNA: TGTGCCAGCGCGAAACCCGGGACAGGGGCCACCTACGAGCAGTACTTC; size: few; V: TRBV6-6; D: TRBD1; J: TRBJ2-7
CDR3: CASSLGGGEQFF; DNA: TGTGCCAGCAGCTTAGGAGGTGGTGAGCAGTTCTTC; size: -; V: TRBV7-9; D: -; J: TRBJ2-1
CDR3: CASSLVPLAGVSSYEQYF; DNA: TGCGCCAGCAGCTTGGTTCCACTAGCGGGGGTTTCTAGCTACGAGCAGTACTTC; size: -; V: TRBV5-1; D: TRBD2; J: TRBJ2-7
CDR3: CASSLTGGFHEQYF; DNA: TGTGCCAGCAGTTTAACAGGGGGCTTTCACGAGCAGTACTTC; size: -; V: TRBV27; D: TRBD1; J: TRBJ2-7
CDR3: CASSESTGSGLDGYTF; DNA: TGTGCCAGCAGTGAATCGACAGGGAGTGGTTTAGATGGCTACACCTTC; size: -; V: TRBV6-1; D: TRBD1; J: TRBJ1-2
CDR3: CASSKSPGQGRLLADELSNQPQHF; DNA: TGTGCCAGTAGTAAGAGTCCGGGACAGGGGCGACTGTTGGCGGACGAATTAAGCAATCAGCCCCAGCATTTT; size: -; V: TRBV19; D: TRBD1; J: TRBJ1-5
CDR3: CASSLGVAGAQGYGYTF; DNA: TGTGCCAGCAGCCTAGGGGTTGCGGGGGCGCAAGGCTATGGCTACACCTTC; size: few; V: TRBV9; D: -; J: TRBJ1-2
CDR3: CATQNEKLFF; DNA: TGTGCCACCCAGAACGAAAAACTGTTTTTT; size: -; V: TRBV28; D: -; J: TRBJ1-4
CDR3: CASSFTGGQGYTF; DNA: TGTGCCAGCAGCTTCACAGGGGGTCAGGGCTACACCTTC; size: once; V: TRBV7-2; D: TRBD1; J: TRBJ1-2
CDR3: CASSPPSSAGGSETQYF; DNA: TGTGCCAGCTCACCCCCATCGAGTGCGGGAGGATCGGAGACCCAGTACTTC; size: -; V: TRBV18; D: TRBD2; J: TRBJ2-5
CDR3: CASSFMGRGGLDTQYF; DNA: TGTGCCAGCAGTTTTATGGGGCGGGGGGGCCTGGATACGCAGTATTTT; size: -; V: TRBV28; D: TRBD2; J: TRBJ2-3
CDR3: CASSSQMRLNEKLFF; DNA: TGTGCCAGCAGCTCACAAATGAGACTTAATGAAAAACTGTTTTTT; size: -; V: TRBV9; D: -; J: TRBJ1-4